The text below deals with one TCR beta chain. The antigen this receptor binds is unknown. No base quality information exists; no much larger clone differs at one position. The source of the sample is a study of shared clonotypes between healthy human individuals (dated by TCRdb to the early 2020s). With regard to the full study: The cohort included three men and a couple of women between 18 and 49 years of age. For each donor, three plates each were used for CD4 naive and CD4 memory, two plates were used for CD8 naive, and one plate was used for CD8 memory. Each donor's leukapheresis produced roughly between roughly 0.85 and 9.5 billion PBMCs. To estimate repertoire size and how much clonotype sharing occurs between individuals, the study deeply sequenced the blood TCR repertoires of about five healthy adults. Different laboratories and diverse techniques were used to prepare libraries and sequence TCR repertoires, to increase sequencing depth and limit assay-specific biases. What the work shows at the level of the full study, not this receptor alone: Sampling was restricted to blood, and TCR repertoires in tissue are likely to differ from TCR repertoires in blood. Larger estimated clonotype richness was generally found for naive subsets than for memory subsets. Higher generation probabilities were observed for clonotypes shared by all four sorted-subset donors than for non-shared clonotypes. Incomplete sequencing was indicated by rarefaction of sorted-subset datasets, despite the large sequencing depth. Pairwise subsampling indicated that sequencing depth was expected to affect the degree of clonotype sharing among donors. Approximately 5% of naive CD4, 3.5% of naive CD8, 2.3% of memory CD4, and 0.4% of memory CD8 clonotypes were shared across a few donors. Because the study included only a small number of donors, the genetic and exposure-history diversity represented was limited.

CD8 naive samples consisted of CD45RO-negative cells that were positively selected for CCR7, yielding a CD45RA+CCR7+ population without TemRA cells. Donors were healthy HIV-negative adults with no recently reported acute infections or vaccinations. Only Caucasian adults living in Nashville, Tennessee, USA were represented among the donors. Blood was collected by leukapheresis, and PBMCs were isolated by Ficoll-Histopaque density gradient centrifugation and then cryopreserved in liquid nitrogen vapor phase. Analytical flow cytometry was used to check the purity and quantity of each magnetically sorted T cell population. Genomic DNA was isolated from every sorted fraction and measured by UV absorbance on a Nanodrop 2000c. Using the deep immunoSEQ assay, TCR CDR3 regions were amplified from genomic DNA by multiplex PCR. For each cell subset, the extracted genomic DNA was distributed evenly across all wells of several immunoSEQ 96-well plates, and each plate served as one replicate. For sorted subsets, about 0.2 ug genomic DNA, equal to tens of thousands of T cell genomes, was loaded into each replicate PCR. Purified libraries were measured with a Qubit 3.0 fluorometer, size-checked on a Bioanalyzer 2100, and measured again with the KAPA Library Quantification kit. A separate single-read 150-cycle Illumina NextSeq 550 flow cell was used to sequence each immunoSEQ 96-well plate. Per the original workflow: The immunoSEQ output contained only junctional sequences without quality scores, so filtering could not match that applied to full-length reads. Sequences were annotated with PyIR, a Python wrapper for IgBLAST v1.9, using IMGT germline references to assign V/J genes and CDR3. Any read was removed if the V/J assignment was weak (E-value above 1e-6), the CDR3 was missing, or the read contained stop codons, out-of-frame junctions, or ambiguous translated residues. V3J clonotypes were defined as sequences sharing an identical inferred V gene, J gene, and CDR3 amino acid sequence. Percentage overlap between repertoires was calculated by dividing the number of shared unique clonotypes by the size of the smaller repertoire. Three approaches were used to assess repertoire richness: RTK rarefaction, the Chao1 estimator, and Recon v2.1 estimates of unobserved clonotypes. Generation probabilities for all TCRbeta clonotypes obtained by the gDNA method from a handful of donors were computed using OLGA. TCRdb took this table from immuneACCESS and kept in-frame rearrangements with V and J called. Such tables lack part of the clones; where checked against another copy, unresolved V genes explain under half of the gap, and the rest is unexplained. From that table come the V and J calls and clone size; the DNA was used to work out D and trimming. In all, the sample holds over 2,000,000 clones, and around 95% of those were seen once. The top ten constitute 1.5% to 2% of the sample.

The CDR3, from cysteine to phenylalanine, totals 14 residues. Of all the DNA, just the CDR3 is kept, 42 bases in frame from base 1. V is clipped by 0 bases and J by 3 bases, and the sequence between their germline boundaries is 9 bases long. The CDR1 and CDR2 encoded by the germline V gene (reference sequence) are SGHNT and YYREEE. Sequencing input: naive CD8+ T cells from PBMCs. Per the publication, the cell subset or site label means: CD45RA+CCR7+. This clonotype originated in a man aged 18 to 35 in good health. Some clones in this sample may be carry-over from other donors' samples. The chain joins TRBV5-4 to TRBJ2-5; perhaps TRBD1 is the D gene, with 6 bases matching. The CDR3 loop reads CASSLGGLEETQYF. Here is the DNA: TGTGCCAGCAGCTTGGGGGGGCTGGAAGAGACCCAGTACTTC.